This T cell receptor (beta chain) was recorded in a study of blood T cell repertoires in COVID-19. Overall study context: Donors in the United States, Italy and Spain gave samples during acute or convalescent COVID-19. The analysed material was cDNA or gDNA that came from T cells, B-cell-depleted T cells, or PBMCs.

As handled by the study authors: Amplifying reference gene primers gave estimates of nucleated cell counts. Data came from immunoSEQ multiplex PCR; TCRdb stores just in-frame clones and leaves some out. That table supplies the V and J calls and clone size; D and trimming were determined from the DNA. The sample holds roughly 140,000 clones, roughly nine tenths seen once. Germline V gene sequence: CDR1 LGHDT, CDR2 YNNKEL (reference sequence). V lost 1 base to trimming and J lost 8 bases; unmatched junction nucleotides: 9. The CDR3 totals 15 residues. This chain connects TRBV3-1 (or the pseudogene TRBV3-2) to TRBJ2-3, with TRBD2 matching 7 bases. Sequencing was performed on peripheral blood. This TCR was sampled from a woman aged 55-75 years with active or convalescent COVID-19. CDR3 protein: CASSQGAGVKGTQYF. CDR3 nucleotide sequence: TGTGCCAGCAGCCAAGGGGCGGGGGTCAAGGGTACGCAGTATTTT.